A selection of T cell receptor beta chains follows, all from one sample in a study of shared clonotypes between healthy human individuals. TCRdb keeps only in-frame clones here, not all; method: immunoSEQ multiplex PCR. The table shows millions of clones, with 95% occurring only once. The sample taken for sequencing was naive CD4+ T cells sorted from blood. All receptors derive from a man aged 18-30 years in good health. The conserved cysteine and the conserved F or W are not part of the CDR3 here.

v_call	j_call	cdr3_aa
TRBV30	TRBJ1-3	AWSRENTIY
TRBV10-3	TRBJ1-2	AISEWRGYT
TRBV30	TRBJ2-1	AWDRVSYEQF
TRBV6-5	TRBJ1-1	ASTRNTEAF
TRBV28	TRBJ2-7	ASSLGGLAGSYEQY
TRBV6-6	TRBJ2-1	ASSFASVNYNEQF
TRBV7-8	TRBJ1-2	ASSLASLGTANYGYT
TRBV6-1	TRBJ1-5	ASRAGQSLEPQH
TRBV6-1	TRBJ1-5	ASIRDRSNQPQH
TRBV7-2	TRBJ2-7	ASSRSSGSNYEQY
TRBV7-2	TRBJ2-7	ASSSSRGTVLYEQY
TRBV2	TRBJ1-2	AMYKEVHEANYGYT
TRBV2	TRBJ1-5	ASSDRRDIYQPQH
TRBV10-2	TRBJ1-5	ASTAMRASNQPQH